The 2 T cell receptor beta chains below were found in one sample sequenced in a study of shared clonotypes between healthy human individuals (dated by TCRdb to 2020 to 2022). The library was obtained by the immunoSEQ multiplex PCR assay. TCRdb provides this immuneACCESS table in a form limited to in-frame rearrangements. Some clones are lacking; in checked studies, under half of them reflect an unresolved V gene, and why the rest are absent is not known. The sample table lists some 650,000 clones, 97% of them with a count of one. The ten largest clones represent 0.055% to 0.07% of the sample. The source material was naive CD4+ T cells sorted from blood. The cell subset or site label, as the study defines it: CD45RA+ positively selected. These receptors all come from a woman aged 25 to 39 in good health.

The V call is TRBV18, the J call TRBJ1-1; 7 positions agree with TRBD1. CDR1 and CDR2 (germline): KGHSH, LQKENI. The CDR3 runs to 16 residues. J gave up 4 bases and V 2 bases, and 10 bases lay outside the gene matches. The CDR3: CASSPKRGHRSTEAFF. The CDR3 DNA reads as TGTGCCAGCTCACCAAAGAGGGGGCACCGTAGCACTGAAGCTTTCTTT.

The chain recombines TRBV2 with TRBJ1-2; D gene unclear. Germline V gene data show CDR1 as SNHLY and CDR2 as FYNNEI. This CDR3 is built from 14 residues. Trimming stripped 5 bases from V and 3 bases from J, with 13 bases between. The CDR3 spells CASSLTWADYGYTF. The CDR3, as DNA: TGTGCCAGCAGTTTGACGTGGGCAGACTATGGCTACACCTTC. Full variable domain (rest looked up from reference TRBV2 and TRBJ1-2): EPEVTQTPSHQVTQMGQEVILRCVPISNHLYFYWYRQILGQKVEFLVSFYNNEISEKSEIFDDQFSVERPDGSNFTLKIRSTKLEDSAMYFCASSLTWADYGYTFGSGTRLTVV.